The sequence of this T cell receptor (beta chain) was determined in a study of CD8 T cells in ankylosing spondylitis. Study results and limitations: What appeared characteristic of ankylosing spondylitis blood was a TCR beta motif of several highly homologous variants. Disease-linked clones were reportedly significantly enriched in matched ankylosing spondylitis synovial fluid.

Germline-derived CDR1 and CDR2 are MGHRA and YSYEKL. This CDR3 spans 15 amino acids. Trimming at V came to 1 base and at J to 5 bases, leaving 7 bases not matched to a gene. Concerning this clonotype: Its specificity is unknown.

Quantitative 5'-RACE with molecular barcodes generated TCR beta libraries. TCRdb re-called the 5' RACE reads with MiXCR, one entry per CDR3 protein. The data show a few hundred thousand distinct CDR3 sequences, roughly 13% seen once. The V gene is TRBV4-1, the J gene TRBJ1-1; 7 bases fit TRBD1. Sequencing was performed on blood, either unsorted or a sorted T cell fraction (not recorded which). The TCR originated in a male donor with ankylosing spondylitis. This CDR3 reads CASSQVTQGGTEAFF. CDR3 DNA: TGCGCCAGCAGCCAAGTTACTCAGGGGGGGACTGAAGCTTTCTTT.